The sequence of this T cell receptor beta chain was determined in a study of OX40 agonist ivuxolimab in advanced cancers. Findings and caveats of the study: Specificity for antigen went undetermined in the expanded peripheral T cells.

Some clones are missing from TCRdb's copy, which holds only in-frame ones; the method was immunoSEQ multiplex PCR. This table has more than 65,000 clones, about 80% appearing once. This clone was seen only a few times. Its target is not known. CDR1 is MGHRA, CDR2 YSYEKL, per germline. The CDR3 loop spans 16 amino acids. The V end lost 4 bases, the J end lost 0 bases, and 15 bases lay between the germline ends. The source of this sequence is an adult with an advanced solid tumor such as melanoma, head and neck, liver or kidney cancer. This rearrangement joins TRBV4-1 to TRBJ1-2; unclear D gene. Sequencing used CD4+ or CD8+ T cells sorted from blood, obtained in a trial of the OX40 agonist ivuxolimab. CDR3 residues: CASSRRILLANYGYTF. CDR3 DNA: TGCGCCAGCAGCCGACGGATACTCCTAGCTAACTATGGCTACACCTTC.